This T cell receptor (beta chain) comes out of a study of blood T cell repertoires in COVID-19. This clone turned up a few times. Using immunoSEQ multiplex PCR, the repertoire was profiled, and TCRdb retains in-frame clones only, with some absent. The repertoire has 150,000 to 200,000 clones, 80% to 85% of them found once; the top ten carry approximately 12%. This receptor was obtained from a woman aged 55-69 years who had recovered from COVID-19. Sequenced: PBMCs or T cells enriched from blood (not recorded which).

The CDR3 reads CASSIPASRVETQYF. The CDR3 DNA is TGTGCCAGTAGTATCCCCGCGTCCAGGGTCGAGACCCAGTACTTC. The rearrangement uses TRBV19 and TRBJ2-5, with D maybe TRBD1 (5 bases). V lost 3 bases to trimming and J lost 5 bases, with 16 bases between them. From germline, CDR1 is LNHDA and CDR2 SQIVND (reference sequence). This CDR3 spans 15 amino acids.